This is a list of T cell receptor beta chains from one sample in a study of cytomegalovirus exposure and HLA in healthy donors. Clones were sequenced by immunoSEQ multiplex PCR, and TCRdb holds only the in-frame ones, with some missing. The top ten clones hold under 4.5% of a sample with 90,000 to 140,000 clones, around 87% of them seen once. Material: PBMCs. These receptors were taken from a woman aged 18-29 years in good health and CMV-seropositive. Both conserved end residues are part of each CDR3. The D gene is left open where the match is weak.

v_call	j_call	d_call	cdr3_aa
TRBV5-1	TRBJ2-5	.	CASSVLTRGQETQYF
TRBV27	TRBJ1-5	.	CASSIRQDQPQHF
TRBV4-1	TRBJ1-2	.	CASSQGTFNGYTF
TRBV6-1	TRBJ2-7	.	CASGAWAGLAEQYF
TRBV4-1	TRBJ1-2	TRBD1	CASSQDPSTGPYGYTF
TRBV28	TRBJ1-5	.	CASSPPQVGGQPQHF
TRBV28	TRBJ2-7	.	CASSFGRHEQYF
TRBV6-5	TRBJ1-1	.	CASSYSTQNTEAFF
TRBV7-9	TRBJ2-7	TRBD1	CASSYGDRTEQYF
TRBV6-5	TRBJ1-5	.	CASRRQSNQPQHF
TRBV19	TRBJ1-5	.	CASSIDRGGNQPQHF
TRBV11-2	TRBJ2-7	.	CASSFVPGTYEQYF
TRBV28	TRBJ1-5	.	CASSLWGPHHF
TRBV12-5	TRBJ1-5	.	CASGFELNQPQHF
TRBV19	TRBJ1-5	TRBD1	CASSLPMDRGNQPQHF
TRBV5-6	TRBJ1-6	.	CASSVRRVSSYNSPLHF
TRBV28	TRBJ2-7	.	CATMSGPRAYEQYF